This is a list of T cell receptor beta chains from one sample in a study of cytomegalovirus exposure and HLA in healthy donors. Measured with immunoSEQ multiplex PCR; TCRdb has only the in-frame clones, and not every one. This table holds 200,000 to 250,000 clones, roughly 80% found once. The specimen was PBMCs. These receptors were collected from a girl aged 2 to 9 in good health and CMV-seronegative. Both conserved end residues are part of each CDR3. A D gene is named only where the DNA matches it firmly. Only part of the rows carry a size: once, few, many, or a class if the clone is expanded.

TRBJ1-6 | NA | TRBV5-6 | NA | TGTGCCAGCAGCTTGGACCAGGGGCAATTACCCCTCCACTTT | CASSLDQGQLPLHF
TRBJ2-1 | TRBD2 | TRBV9 | NA | TGTGCCAGCAGCGTAGGATTGAGACTAGCGTATTACAATGAGCAGTTCTTC | CASSVGLRLAYYNEQFF
TRBJ2-7 | NA | TRBV7-6 | once | TGTGCCAGCAGCTCAATCGCTAGCGAGCAGTACTTC | CASSSIASEQYF
TRBJ2-3 | TRBD2 | TRBV5-1 | NA | TGCGCCGCGGCAGCGGGGATAAACACAGATACGCAGTATTTT | CAAAAGINTDTQYF
TRBJ2-5 | NA | TRBV7-8 | once | TGTGCCAGCAGCTTGGAGGGCCTCCGAGGGACCCAGTACTTC | CASSLEGLRGTQYF
TRBJ1-3 | NA | TRBV11-2 | NA | TGTGCCAGCAGCTTAGACCCGACGGGGGGATCTGGAAACACCATATATTTT | CASSLDPTGGSGNTIYF
TRBJ2-1 | NA | TRBV7-3 | NA | TGTGCCAGCAGCCCTTACATATCATCCTACAATGAGCAGTTCTTC | CASSPYISSYNEQFF
TRBJ1-1 | NA | TRBV2 | NA | TGTGCCAGCAGTGAAGCGCTTGACCGGGGGAGGGGGAAGACTTTCTTT | CASSEALDRGRGKTFF
TRBJ2-1 | NA | TRBV7-9 | NA | TGTGCCAGCAGCGACAGTAACTCCTACAATGAGCAGTTCTTC | CASSDSNSYNEQFF
TRBJ2-7 | TRBD2 | TRBV6-1 | few | TGTGCCAGCAGTGAACTAGCGGGGGTATCCTACGAGCAGTACTTC | CASSELAGVSYEQYF
TRBJ1-1 | NA | TRBV7-9 | NA | TGTGCCAGCAGCCGGGGAAGTTGGACTGAAGCTTTCTTT | CASSRGSWTEAFF
TRBJ1-1 | NA | TRBV19 | NA | TGTGCCAGTAGTATAGACCGGGGGATGGTGCCTCTTGTGGACACTGAAGCTTTCTTT | CASSIDRGMVPLVDTEAFF
TRBJ2-7 | TRBD2 | TRBV9 | NA | TGTGCCAGCAGCCCCCGACCGGGGAGGGCGGGGGAGCAGTACTTC | CASSPRPGRAGEQYF
TRBJ1-1 | NA | TRBV18 | NA | TGTGCCAGCTCACTGGCCTCGCCCGGGGGCACTGAAGCTTTCTTT | CASSLASPGGTEAFF
TRBJ1-1 | NA | TRBV5-6 | few | TGTGCCAGCAGCTTCCCCAGGGAAACTGAAGCTTTCTTT | CASSFPRETEAFF
TRBJ2-1 | TRBD2 | TRBV7-2 | NA | TGTGCCAGCAGCTTAAGGGGCGGGAGAGCCTACAATGAGCAGTTCTTC | CASSLRGGRAYNEQFF
TRBJ1-5 | NA | TRBV2 | NA | TGTGCCAGCAGTGTTCAGGGAAGTAGCAATCAGCCCCAGCATTTT | CASSVQGSSNQPQHF
TRBJ2-1 | NA | TRBV7-9 | NA | TGTTCCAGCAGCCCCCCAAACATCCCCTACAATGAGCAGTTCTTC | CSSSPPNIPYNEQFF
TRBJ1-1 | NA | TRBV7-2 | NA | TGTGCCAGCAGCTGGGCGGGGCAAAAGAACACTGAAGCTTTCTTT | CASSWAGQKNTEAFF
TRBJ1-6 | NA | TRBV9 | NA | TGTGCCAGCAGCGCGAGACAGGTCTCACCCCTCCACTTT | CASSARQVSPLHF
TRBJ1-1 | NA | TRBV2 | NA | TGTGCCAGCAGTGAGGAGGCCGAGGGAACTGAAGCTTTCTTT | CASSEEAEGTEAFF
TRBJ1-2 | TRBD1 | TRBV18 | NA | TGTGCCAGCTCACCAGGAGCAGGGGGAACTAACTATGGCTACACCTTC | CASSPGAGGTNYGYTF
TRBJ2-2 | NA | TRBV19 | NA | TGTGCCAGTACCACAGGGTCGAGGGAGCTGTTTTTT | CASTTGSRELFF
TRBJ1-1 | NA | TRBV9 | NA | TGTGCCAGCACCCTTTCAGGGGCGATGAACACTGAAGCTTTCTTT | CASTLSGAMNTEAFF
TRBJ2-5 | NA | TRBV6-5 | NA | TGTGCCAGCAGTTACGGCCTCGAATTAGAGACCCAGTACTTC | CASSYGLELETQYF
TRBJ2-3 | NA | TRBV11-1 | few | TGTGCCAGCAGCATCCTACGGGGTACCTTCTCGGATACGCAGTATTTT | CASSILRGTFSDTQYF
TRBJ2-3 | TRBD2 | TRBV28 | NA | TGTGCCAGCAGTTTCCCTTTTCGCGGGGGGTCAGATACGCAGTATTTT | CASSFPFRGGSDTQYF
TRBJ1-1 | NA | TRBV29-1 | NA | TGCAGCGTTGGGACAGCCATGAACACTGAAGCTTTCTTT | CSVGTAMNTEAFF
TRBJ1-4 | TRBD1 | TRBV5-1 | NA | TGCGCCAGCAGGGAGGACAGGGGGCATGAAAAACTGTTTTTT | CASREDRGHEKLFF
TRBJ2-1 | TRBD1 | TRBV5-1 | NA | TGCGCCAGTGGGACAGGGGGATACAATGAGCAGTTCTTC | CASGTGGYNEQFF
TRBJ1-4 | NA | TRBV6-1 | NA | TGTGCCAGCAGTCTAGCCTGGGAAAAACTGTTTTTT | CASSLAWEKLFF
TRBJ1-2 | NA | TRBV7-9 | NA | TGTGCCAGCAGCTTAAAGGCTAGCGAAGGCTACACCTTC | CASSLKASEGYTF
TRBJ1-5 | TRBD1 | TRBV7-9 | few | TGTGCCAGCCAAAAATCCGGGACAGGGGGCGTTCAGCCCCAGCATTTT | CASQKSGTGGVQPQHF
TRBJ2-2 | NA | TRBV5-4 | NA | TGTGCCAGCGGATTTCGGGAGCACACCGGGGAGCTGTTTTTT | CASGFREHTGELFF
TRBJ1-3 | NA | TRBV7-9 | NA | TGTGCCAGCAGCTTTAGCGGAAACACCATATATTTT | CASSFSGNTIYF
TRBJ2-7 | TRBD1 | TRBV6-1 | NA | TGTGCCAGCAGTGCTCCGGGACAGACGACCTACGAGCAGTACTTC | CASSAPGQTTYEQYF
TRBJ2-1 | NA | TRBV4-1 | NA | TGCGCCAGCAGCCAAACCGGGGGGCGAGGCAATGAGCAGTTCTTC | CASSQTGGRGNEQFF
TRBJ2-7 | TRBD1 | TRBV7-6 | NA | TGTGCCAGCAGCTTAGGACAGGGGGCCAACGAGCAGTACTTC | CASSLGQGANEQYF
TRBJ1-2 | NA | TRBV21-1 | NA | TGTGCCAGCAGCACCAGTTATGGCTACACCTTC | CASSTSYGYTF
TRBJ2-5 | TRBD2 | TRBV7-2 | NA | TGTGCCAGCAGCTTGCGCGGGGGAGACCAAGAGACCCAGTACTTC | CASSLRGGDQETQYF
TRBJ1-4 | TRBD1 | TRBV4-2 | NA | TGTGCCAGCAGCCGAGAGGGACAGGGCGACGAAAAACTGTTTTTT | CASSREGQGDEKLFF
TRBJ1-2 | TRBD1 | TRBV11-2 | NA | TGTGCCAGCAGCTCTCAAGGACAGGGGGTGATATTGCGTGGCTACACCTTC | CASSSQGQGVILRGYTF
TRBJ1-2 | TRBD1 | TRBV2 | NA | TGTGCCAGCAGGCCGGGACAGGGAATTGGTGGCTACACCTTC | CASRPGQGIGGYTF
TRBJ2-7 | TRBD1 | TRBV15 | NA | TGTGCCACCAGCAGAGAGAGGAGGACAGGGGGCCACCGTGACGAGCAGTACTTC | CATSRERRTGGHRDEQYF
TRBJ1-2 | TRBD1 | TRBV4-2 | NA | TGTGCCAGCAGCCAAGAGTCCAGGGGGCATAGCGATGGCTACACCTTC | CASSQESRGHSDGYTF
TRBJ2-1 | NA | TRBV29-1 | NA | TGCAGGGGGGCCCGTTCTGAGAATGAGCAGTTCTTC | CRGARSENEQFF
TRBJ2-7 | TRBD1 | TRBV2 | few | TGTGCCAGCAGTCAAAGGGTACAGGGGTTGGGCGAGCAGTACTTC | CASSQRVQGLGEQYF
TRBJ1-3 | TRBD1 | TRBV6-4 | NA | TGTGCCAGCAGAATACAGGGGTGTGGAAACACCATATATTTT | CASRIQGCGNTIYF
TRBJ1-5 | NA | TRBV2 | NA | TGTGCCAGCAGAGAAACAGGGTTCCCGGGTCAGCCCCAGCATTTT | CASRETGFPGQPQHF
TRBJ2-1 | NA | TRBV5-6 | NA | TGTGCCAGCAGCTTGACAGGGCAAGGATACAATGAGCAGTTCTTC | CASSLTGQGYNEQFF
TRBJ1-2 | NA | TRBV7-2 | NA | TGTGCCAGCAGCTTTGTGGGAACAGGACGGAACTATGGCTACACCTTC | CASSFVGTGRNYGYTF
TRBJ2-2 | TRBD2 | TRBV10-3 | NA | TGTGCCATCAGGGACCCAACTAGCGGGAGAGACACCGGGGAGCTGTTTTTT | CAIRDPTSGRDTGELFF
TRBJ2-7 | TRBD1 | TRBV7-6 | once | TGTGCCAGCAGCTATACAGGGGCCTACGAGCAGTACTTC | CASSYTGAYEQYF
TRBJ2-7 | TRBD1 | TRBV18 | NA | TGTGCCAGCTCAACGAGTGACAGGGGCAACGAGCAGTACTTC | CASSTSDRGNEQYF
TRBJ2-3 | NA | TRBV25-1 | NA | TGTGCCAGCAGTAGGAGTTTAACCGGCACAGATACGCAGTATTTT | CASSRSLTGTDTQYF
TRBJ1-1 | NA | TRBV27 | NA | TGTGCCAGCAGTTTAACAGGGAGAACTGAAGCTTTCTTT | CASSLTGRTEAFF